This entry is about one T cell receptor (beta chain). The data derive from a study of blood T cell repertoires in COVID-19. Study information: Sample material is recorded as cDNA or gDNA derived from T cells, B-cell-depleted T cells, or PBMCs.

The germline V gene has CDR1 MNHEY and CDR2 SVGEGT. CDR3 length: 15 amino acids. Trimming stripped 5 bases from V and 9 bases from J, with 20 bases between. In the original processing: Scientists estimated how many nucleated cells there were by amplifying reference gene primers. TCRdb's copy holds only in-frame clones and misses some; the assay was immunoSEQ multiplex PCR. The DNA gave D and trimming, while V, J and clone size come from that table. This table has tens of thousands of clones, 70% to 80% appearing once. During active infection, Seattle patients enrolled and were then monitored through disease.

The sequenced sample consisted of peripheral blood. The receptor was derived from a man between 65 and 85 years old with COVID-19, enrolled during active disease. J is TRBJ2-4 and V is TRBV6-2 or TRBV6-3; D may be TRBD1 (6 bases). CDR3 coding DNA: TGTGCCAGCAGTACCTACAGGGTCTTTAGAGGCATTCAGTACTTC. This encodes CASSTYRVFRGIQYF.